This passage covers 20 T cell receptor beta chains from one sample sequenced in a study of blood T cell repertoires in COVID-19. The data were produced by immunoSEQ multiplex PCR, yet TCRdb's version contains in-frame clones alone and is incomplete. The sample has about 390,000 clones, around 87% seen once. Sequencing was carried out using PBMCs or T cells enriched from blood (not recorded which). These TCRs come from a woman in her 50s who had recovered from COVID-19.

V and J are TRBV6-5 and TRBJ1-2; TRBD1 might be the D (6 bases). V dropped 6 bases and J dropped 2 bases, with 13 bases sitting between them. The CDR3 has 14 residues. Germline V gene data show CDR1 as MNHEY and CDR2 as SVGAGI. The CDR3 here is CASSDGQTNYGYTF. The CDR3 coding sequence is TGTGCCAGCAGCGATGGACAGACAAACTATGGCTACACCTTC.

Notes on this clone: This CDR3 is also generated by other DNA sequences in the sample. The chain uses TRBV30 and TRBJ1-1, with D possibly matching TRBD1 (5 bases). Looked up from germline, CDR1 is GTSNPN and CDR2 is SVGIG (reference sequence). The CDR3 loop spans 13 amino acids. V was shortened by 0 bases and J by 4 bases, with 9 bases between the two germline ends. The CDR3 protein is CAWSVRGGTEAFF. CDR3 DNA: TGTGCCTGGAGTGTACGCGGGGGCACTGAAGCTTTCTTT.

The rearrangement uses TRBV18 and TRBJ1-1; 8 bases agree with TRBD1. Losses at the gene ends were 6 bases for V and 4 bases for J; bases not matched to a gene: 7. Germline CDR1 is KGHSH and CDR2 is LQKENI. CDR3 length equals 14 residues. CDR3 sequence: CASSEGTGITEAFF. The CDR3 DNA is TGTGCCAGCTCGGAGGGGACAGGAATCACTGAAGCTTTCTTT.

This sequence joins TRBV11-2 and TRBJ1-1; TRBD1 agrees at 12 bases. This CDR3 spans 19 amino acids. Germline-derived CDR1 and CDR2 are SGHAT and FQNNGV. V was pared by 1 base and J by 0 bases, with 9 bases of the junction left unmatched. CDR3 region: CASSLARAGQGAMNTEAFF. DNA for the CDR3: TGTGCCAGCAGCTTAGCGAGGGCGGGACAGGGGGCTATGAACACTGAAGCTTTCTTT.

The chain joins TRBV7-8 to TRBJ1-5; possible D gene TRBD1, 6 bases. This CDR3 comprises 16 residues. The germline V and J ends were trimmed by 1 base and 7 bases, with 17 bases remaining between them. Germline V gene sequence: CDR1 SGHVS, CDR2 FQNEAQ. In DNA form, the CDR3 reads TGTGCCAGCAGCTTAGGTCCAGGGGATTACCGACAGCCCCAGCATTTT. The encoded protein is CASSLGPGDYRQPQHF.

The genes are TRBV2 and TRBJ2-7; weak D call: TRBD2 (6 bases). CDR3 length equals 13 residues. Germline CDR1 and CDR2: SNHLY and FYNNEI. V was clipped by 2 bases and J by 3 bases, with 8 bases between them. As DNA, the CDR3 is TGTGCCAGCAGTGAATTGGGGGGCTACGAGCAGTACTTC. This sequence encodes CASSELGGYEQYF.

The chain carries TRBV10-3 and TRBJ1-4; 8 bases match TRBD1. The V and J ends lost 2 bases and 5 bases, in that order; junction bases with no gene match: 7. CDR3 size: 16 residues. The germline CDR1 and CDR2 sequences are ENHRY and SYGVKD. CDR3 sequence (DNA): TGTGCCATCAGTGAGACCCCTCAGGGGGCGAATGAAAAACTGTTTTTT. It encodes CAISETPQGANEKLFF.

The rearrangement joins TRBV7-9 to TRBJ2-7; 8 bases agree with TRBD1. The CDR3 totals 16 residues. Trimming took 5 bases from V and 3 from J; bases not matched to a gene: 12. Germline CDR1 and CDR2: SEHNR and FQNEAQ (reference sequence). The CDR3 is CASSPRPDRVVYEQYF. The CDR3 DNA is TGTGCCAGCAGCCCTCGCCCGGACAGGGTGGTCTACGAGCAGTACTTC.

V and J are TRBV12-3 or TRBV12-4 and TRBJ1-2, with TRBD1 as a possible D gene (6 bases). Trimming cost V 4 bases and J 8 bases, with 11 bases left between them. The CDR3 is 12 residues long. CDR3 bases: TGTGCCAGCAGTTACAGGGTTAGGGGCTACACCTTC. It translates to CASSYRVRGYTF.

The gene calls are TRBV27 and TRBJ2-2; 10 nucleotides line up with TRBD1. The CDR3 is 20 residues long. Unmatched junction bases numbered 10, after V lost 0 bases and J lost 0 bases. Germline V gives CDR1 MNHEY, CDR2 SMNVEV (reference sequence). The CDR3 DNA sequence: TGTGCCAGCAGTTTATCTCCCCGGGACAGGGGCCCCGCGAACACCGGGGAGCTGTTTTTT. Protein product: CASSLSPRDRGPANTGELFF.

V and J are TRBV5-1 and TRBJ2-5, with 10 bases fitting TRBD2. In germline, CDR1 is SGHRS, CDR2 YFSETQ. V was clipped by 4 bases and J by 5 bases; unmatched bases: 5. CDR3 size: 14 residues. The CDR3 protein is CASSMGLATETQYF. For the CDR3, the DNA is TGCGCCAGCAGCATGGGACTAGCGACTGAGACCCAGTACTTC. The variable domain in full, completed from reference TRBV5-1 and TRBJ2-5, reads KAGVTQTPRYLIKTRGQQVTLSCSPISGHRSVSWYQQTPGQGLQFLFEYFSETQRNKGNFPGRFSGRQFSNSRSEMNVSTLELGDSALYLCASSMGLATETQYFGPGTRLLVL.

The rearrangement links TRBV4-1 to TRBJ1-2, with a possible D match to TRBD1 (6 bases). V dropped 3 bases and J dropped 8 bases, with 25 bases sitting between them. The CDR3 is made up of 17 amino acids. From germline, CDR1 is MGHRA and CDR2 YSYEKL. The CDR3 region is CASSQERATTGVRGYTF. Here the CDR3 DNA reads TGCGCCAGCAGCCAGGAAAGAGCGACGACAGGCGTGAGGGGCTACACCTTC.

This clone has only a few counts. The chain combines TRBV21-1 with TRBJ1-3; the D call TRBD1 from the table was never checked on the DNA. TRBV21-1 is flagged as a pseudogene. The CDR3 covers 18 residues. CDR3 DNA: TGTGCCAGCAGCATCCCCCGCAACAGGACGGACTCTGGAAACACCATATATTTT. Its translation: CASSIPRNRTDSGNTIYF.

For this clone: The same CDR3 arises from other DNA sequences in this sample as well. The chain couples TRBV27 to TRBJ2-1; 11 nucleotides line up with TRBD2. Germline CDR1 and CDR2: MNHEY and SMNVEV (reference sequence). This CDR3 contains 14 residues. V shed 7 bases, J shed 3 bases, and the junction held 2 bases outside the gene matches. The CDR3 bases are TGTGCCAGCACAACTAGCGGGGGCTACAATGAGCAGTTCTTC. Protein sequence: CASTTSGGYNEQFF.

The V call is TRBV2, the J call TRBJ1-3, with unresolved D. The CDR3 covers 15 residues. Trimming took 6 bases from V and 0 from J, leaving 12 bases between them. Germline V lookup: CDR1 SNHLY, CDR2 FYNNEI. The DNA of the CDR3 is TGTGCCAGCAGGATATCACTTGTCTCTGGAAACACCATATATTTT. It codes for CASRISLVSGNTIYF.

The chain uses TRBV7-9 and TRBJ2-5; 9 bases agree with TRBD1. J gave up 4 bases and V 6 bases, and 6 bases lay outside the gene matches. Germline assignment: CDR1 SEHNR and CDR2 FQNEAQ (reference sequence). CDR3 length: 14 amino acids. The CDR3 reads CASSYRDRVETQYF. In DNA form, the CDR3 reads TGTGCCAGCAGTTACCGGGACAGGGTAGAGACCCAGTACTTC.

The chain couples TRBV4-1 to TRBJ2-7, with TRBD1 identical over 11 bases. The CDR3 consists of 15 residues. After removal of 4 bases from V and 7 bases from J, the junction contained 9 bases not matched to a gene. Germline V gene sequence: CDR1 MGHRA, CDR2 YSYEKL. The DNA for the CDR3 is TGCGCCAGCAGCCTCCCCGGGACAGGGGGAAGGGAGCAGTACTTC. Protein: CASSLPGTGGREQYF.

The table lists this clone with a count of one. The chain couples TRBV5-8 to TRBJ1-2; D is ambiguous. The CDR3 spans 15 residues. Per germline, CDR1 SGHTS and CDR2 YDEGEE. V was shortened by 4 bases and J by 5 bases, with 18 bases between the two germline ends. The CDR3 bases are TGTGCCAGCAGCCGAGTTTGGAGCGAGGATTATGGCTACACCTTC. It specifies CASSRVWSEDYGYTF.

The gene calls are TRBV7-9 and TRBJ2-3; the D gene is possibly TRBD1 (6 bases). This CDR3 has 15 amino acids. Germline values: CDR1 SEHNR, CDR2 FQNEAQ (reference sequence). Trimming cost V 5 bases and J 4 bases, with 16 bases left between them. The CDR3 bases are TGTGCCAGCAGCGACCGGGACAAAGCCCCAGATACGCAGTATTTT. It codes for CASSDRDKAPDTQYF.

This chain joins TRBV7-9 and TRBJ2-2; 8 bases fit TRBD1. Trimming cost V 5 bases and J 1 base; bases outside gene matches: 3. The CDR3 sequence is 15 residues long. Per the germline V gene, CDR1 is SEHNR and CDR2 is FQNEAQ (reference sequence). CDR3 sequence: CASSPGTGNTGELFF. As DNA, the CDR3 is TGTGCCAGCAGCCCCGGGACAGGGAACACCGGGGAGCTGTTTTTT.